This T cell receptor beta chain appears in the sequencing data of a study of T cell clonotyping in hematopoietic cell transplantation. The data were produced by immunoSEQ multiplex PCR, yet TCRdb's version contains in-frame clones alone and is incomplete. The sample records tens of thousands of clones, 90% to 95% being singletons. The V gene's germline CDR1 is LGHNA and CDR2 YSLEER. Trimming took off 1 base at V and 7 bases at J, with 20 bases between the two ends. The CDR3 is 16 amino acids. This clonotype was obtained from a woman aged 45-60 years in good health. Some clones in this sample may be carry-over from other donors' samples. V gene TRBV4-3 combines with J gene TRBJ2-7; either TRBD1 or TRBD2 may fit D (6 bases each). The sample was peripheral blood mononuclear cells. The CDR3 nucleotides read TGCGCCAGCAGCCAAGTCCAAACGGGGGCCCCGATGGAGCAGTACTTC. The encoded protein is CASSQVQTGAPMEQYF.